This T cell receptor beta chain was documented in a study of regulatory T cells in long-lasting Graves disease. Investigators prepared the TCR beta libraries by applying iRepertoire HTBI primers and Arm-PCR of CDR3 regions. TCRdb analysed the multiplex PCR reads with MiXCR anew, one entry per CDR3 protein. The repertoire holds roughly 380,000 distinct CDR3 sequences, with around 15% as singletons. This clonotype was seen repeatedly, ten times or more. Looked up from germline, CDR1 is DFQATT and CDR2 is SNEGSKA (reference sequence). The junction had 8 bases not matched to a gene; V was cut back by 6 bases and J by 2 bases. The CDR3 covers 14 residues. Time point indicated: newly diagnosed GD, antithyroid drugs for less than 3 months. Construction of the TCR library relied on RNA isolated from PBMCs.

J is TRBJ2-5 and V is TRBV20-1; 8 nucleotides agree with TRBD1. This TCR derives from a female donor with Graves disease. The sample consisted of peripheral blood mononuclear cells (PBMCs), taken at new diagnosis, from a patient treated with antithyroid drugs. The CDR3 loop is CSAKTGDSQETQYF. The CDR3 DNA follows: TGCAGTGCAAAGACAGGGGACTCACAAGAGACCCAGTACTTC.